This section outlines one TCR beta chain sequence together with its context. The CDR3 runs 17 residues. V was clipped by 0 bases and J by 5 bases, with 20 bases between them. CDR1 is MNHEY and CDR2 is SMNVEV in the germline V gene (reference sequence). This entry belongs to a study of blood T cell repertoires in COVID-19. Study at large: Sites across the United States, Italy and Spain contributed samples from acute and convalescent COVID-19.

Authors' methods: Reference gene primer amplification gave estimated nucleated cell counts. The protocol was immunoSEQ multiplex PCR, while the TCRdb copy is restricted to in-frame clones and leaves out a portion. The D gene and trimming were derived from the DNA, and the V and J assignments and clone size from that table. The table lists roughly 200,000 clones, around 80% of them singletons, with about 7% in the top ten. V gene TRBV27 combines with J gene TRBJ2-7, with D perhaps matching TRBD1 (6 bases). The receptor comes from a woman between 40 and 50 years old with COVID-19, enrolled during active disease. Sequencing was carried out using peripheral blood. The CDR3 spells CASSLSGSGAWANEQYF. In DNA form, the CDR3 reads TGTGCCAGCAGTTTATCCGGGTCAGGGGCTTGGGCAAACGAGCAGTACTTC.